What follows is one T cell receptor beta chain and its context. Its antigen is undetermined. Measured with immunoSEQ multiplex PCR; TCRdb has only the in-frame clones, and not every one. The sample holds 90,000 to 130,000 clones; approximately 93% are singletons and the top ten take approximately 1.2%. The V gene's germline CDR1 is LNHDA and CDR2 SQIVND (reference sequence). V lost 6 bases and J lost 0, with 8 bases in between. The CDR3 length is 13 residues. This sample stems from a study of graft-versus-host responses after intestinal transplantation. The sequence was collected from a human donor who was the organ donor for an intestinal transplant. Source: unstimulated CD8+ T cells sorted from spleen or lymph node cells, taken before transplant. The chain uses TRBV19 and TRBJ2-5; perhaps TRBD1 as D (5 bases). The CDR3 DNA is TGTGCCAGTAGCGGACACAACCAAGAGACCCAGTACTTC. As protein: CASSGHNQETQYF.